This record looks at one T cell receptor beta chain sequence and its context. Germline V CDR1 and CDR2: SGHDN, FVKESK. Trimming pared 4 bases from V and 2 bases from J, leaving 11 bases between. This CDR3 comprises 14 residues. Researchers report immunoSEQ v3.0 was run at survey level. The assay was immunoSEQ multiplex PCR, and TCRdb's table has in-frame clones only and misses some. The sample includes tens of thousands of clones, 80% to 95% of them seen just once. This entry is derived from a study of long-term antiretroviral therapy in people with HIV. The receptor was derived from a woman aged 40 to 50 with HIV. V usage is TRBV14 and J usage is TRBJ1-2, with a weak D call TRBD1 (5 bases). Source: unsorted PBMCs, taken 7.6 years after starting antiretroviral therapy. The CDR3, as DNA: TGTGCCAGCAGCCCCCCAGAGGGGAACTATGGCTACACCTTC. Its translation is CASSPPEGNYGYTF.